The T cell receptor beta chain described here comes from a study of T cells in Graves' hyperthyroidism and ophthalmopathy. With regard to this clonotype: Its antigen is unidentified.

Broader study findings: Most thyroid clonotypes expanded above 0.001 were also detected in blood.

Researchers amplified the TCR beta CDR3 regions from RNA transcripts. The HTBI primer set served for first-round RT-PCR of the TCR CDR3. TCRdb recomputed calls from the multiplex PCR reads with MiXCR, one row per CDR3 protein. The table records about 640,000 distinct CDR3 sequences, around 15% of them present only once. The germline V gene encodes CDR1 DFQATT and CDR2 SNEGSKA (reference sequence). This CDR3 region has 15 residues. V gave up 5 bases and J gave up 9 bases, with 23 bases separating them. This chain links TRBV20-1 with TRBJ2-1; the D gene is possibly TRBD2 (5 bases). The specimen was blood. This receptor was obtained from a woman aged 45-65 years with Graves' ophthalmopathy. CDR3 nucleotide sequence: TGCAGTGCTCCCGACATAAAACTAGGAAGCATTGAGCAGTTCTTC. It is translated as CSAPDIKLGSIEQFF.